This T cell receptor beta chain was observed in a study of T cells in Graves' hyperthyroidism and ophthalmopathy. There were TCR beta CDR3 regions amplified from RNA transcripts. The study used the HTBI primer set for a first-round RT-PCR of the TCR CDR3. TCRdb ran MiXCR on the multiplex PCR reads and lists one entry per CDR3 protein. This table holds hundreds of thousands of distinct CDR3 sequences, 15% to 20% found once. A Clinical Activity Score of at least 3, a NOSPECS grade of at least 4 and a duration under 3 months were recorded in the ophthalmopathy patients. Germline loops: CDR1 MDHEN, CDR2 SYDVKM. V was cut by 3 bases and J by 7 bases, with 15 bases left in between. CDR3 length equals 14 residues. This clonotype was seen ten or more times.

The sample comprised blood. The receptor's source is a woman aged 18-29 years with Graves' ophthalmopathy. The chain combines TRBV28 with TRBJ2-5; the D gene could be TRBD1 or TRBD2 (5 bases each). The CDR3 sequence: CASSFTRDARTQYF. The DNA of the CDR3 is TGTGCCAGCAGTTTTACCCGGGACGCCAGGACCCAGTACTTC. Using reference TRBV28 and TRBJ2-5 for the parts outside the CDR3, the full variable domain is DVKVTQSSRYLVKRTGEKVFLECVQDMDHENMFWYRQDPGLGLRLIYFSYDVKMKEKGDIPEGYSVSREKKERFSLILESASTNQTSMYLCASSFTRDARTQYFGPGTRLLVL.